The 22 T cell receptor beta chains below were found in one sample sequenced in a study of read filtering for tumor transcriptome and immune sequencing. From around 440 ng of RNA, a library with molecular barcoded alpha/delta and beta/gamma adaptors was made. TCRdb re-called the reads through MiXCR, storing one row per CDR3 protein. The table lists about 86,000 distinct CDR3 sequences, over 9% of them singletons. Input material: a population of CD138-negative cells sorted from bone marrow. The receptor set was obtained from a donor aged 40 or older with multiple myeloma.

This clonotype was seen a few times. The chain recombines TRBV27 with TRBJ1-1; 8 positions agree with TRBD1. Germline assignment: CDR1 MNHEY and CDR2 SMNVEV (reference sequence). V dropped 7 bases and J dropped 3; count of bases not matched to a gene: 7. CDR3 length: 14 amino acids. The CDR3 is CASKLNRGDTEAFF. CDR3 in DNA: TGTGCCAGCAAACTCAACAGGGGGGACACTGAAGCTTTCTTT.

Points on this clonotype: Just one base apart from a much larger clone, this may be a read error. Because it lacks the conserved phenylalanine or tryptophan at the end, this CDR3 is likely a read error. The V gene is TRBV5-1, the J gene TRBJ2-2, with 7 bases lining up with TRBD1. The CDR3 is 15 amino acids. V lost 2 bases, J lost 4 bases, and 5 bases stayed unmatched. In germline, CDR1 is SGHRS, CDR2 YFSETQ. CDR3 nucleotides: TGCGCCAGCAGCTTTCGACAGGGCCCCACCGGGGAGCTGTTTCTT. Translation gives CASSFRQGPTGELFL.

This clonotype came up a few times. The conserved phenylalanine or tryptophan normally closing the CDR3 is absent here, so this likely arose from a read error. This CDR3 is CASRGGGTTLINNEQFL. The DNA for the CDR3 is TGCGCCAGCAGGGGAGGCGGGACCACCCTGATAAACAATGAGCAGTTCCTC. The chain is built from TRBV10-2 and TRBJ2-1, with a tentative D call TRBD2 (6 bases). The CDR3 is 17 amino acids. CDR1 WSHSY and CDR2 SAAADI come from the germline V gene. Trimming shortened V by 6 bases and J by 5 bases, and 23 bases separated the two germline ends.

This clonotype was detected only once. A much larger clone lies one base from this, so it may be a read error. The CDR3 is CASSQDPTIVGNYGYTF. DNA for the CDR3: TGCGCCAGCAGCCAAGACCCAACGATCGTAGGTAACTATGGCTACACCTTC. This chain uses TRBV4-1 with TRBJ1-2; D gene uncertain. Germline V gene lookup returns CDR1 MGHRA and CDR2 YSYEKL. The CDR3 runs to 17 residues. V was clipped by 0 bases and J by 1 base, with 15 bases between them.

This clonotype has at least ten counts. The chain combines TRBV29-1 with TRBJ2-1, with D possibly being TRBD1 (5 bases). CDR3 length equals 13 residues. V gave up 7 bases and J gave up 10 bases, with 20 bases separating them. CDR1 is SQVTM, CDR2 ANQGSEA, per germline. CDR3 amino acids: CSGRTGGAPEQFF. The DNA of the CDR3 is TGCAGCGGACGGACCGGTGGGGCCCCCGAGCAGTTCTTC.

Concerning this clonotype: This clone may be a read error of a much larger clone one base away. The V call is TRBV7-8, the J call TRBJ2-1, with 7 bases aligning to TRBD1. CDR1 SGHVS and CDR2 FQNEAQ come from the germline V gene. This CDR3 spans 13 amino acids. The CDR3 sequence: CASRLDRANEQFF. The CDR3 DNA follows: TGTGCCAGCAGATTAGACAGGGCCAATGAGCAGTTCTTC.

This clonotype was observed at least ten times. In DNA, the CDR3 is TGTGCCAGCTCACCAACGAAGACTAGCGGGAGATCCTACAATGAGCAGTTCTTC. This sequence encodes CASSPTKTSGRSYNEQFF. The chain recombines TRBV18 with TRBJ2-1, with 12 bases that match TRBD2. The germline V gene encodes CDR1 KGHSH and CDR2 LQKENI. The CDR3 spans 18 residues. Trimming at V came to 2 bases and at J to 1 base, leaving 6 bases not matched to a gene.

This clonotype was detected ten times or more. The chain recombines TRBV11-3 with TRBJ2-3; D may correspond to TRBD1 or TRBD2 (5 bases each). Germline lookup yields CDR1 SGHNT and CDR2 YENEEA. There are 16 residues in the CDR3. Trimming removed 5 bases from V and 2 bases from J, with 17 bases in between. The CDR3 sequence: CASSPRPGRDTDTQYF. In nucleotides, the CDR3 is TGTGCCAGCAGCCCCCGACCGGGACGGGACACAGATACGCAGTATTTT.

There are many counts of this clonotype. The CDR3 sequence: CASSASKNTGELFF. The DNA of the CDR3 is TGTGCCAGTAGTGCCTCCAAAAACACCGGGGAGCTGTTTTTT. The chain employs TRBV19 and TRBJ2-2; D gene uncertain. Trimming took off 5 bases at V and 2 bases at J, with 9 bases between the two ends. The CDR3 runs 14 residues. CDR1 and CDR2 (germline): LNHDA, SQIVND (reference sequence).

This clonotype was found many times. Here the CDR3 DNA reads TGTGCCAGCAGTTCTTTGGCGGGAGATACGCAGTATTTT. Translated, it gives CASSSLAGDTQYF. The V gene is TRBV12-3 or TRBV12-4, the J gene TRBJ2-3; D might be TRBD2 (5 bases). There are 13 residues in the CDR3. Trimming removed 4 bases from V and 5 bases from J, with 10 bases in between.

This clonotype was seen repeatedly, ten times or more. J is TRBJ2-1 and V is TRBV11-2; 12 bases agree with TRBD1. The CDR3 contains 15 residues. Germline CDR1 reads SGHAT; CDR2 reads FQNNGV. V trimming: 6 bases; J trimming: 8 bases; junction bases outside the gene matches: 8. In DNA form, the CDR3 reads TGTGCCAGCAGTCTCAGGGACAGGGGGCATGATGAGCAGTTCTTC. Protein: CASSLRDRGHDEQFF. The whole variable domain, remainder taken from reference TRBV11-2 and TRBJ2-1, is EAGVAQSPRYKIIEKRQSVAFWCNPISGHATLYWYQQILGQGPKLLIQFQNNGVVDDSQLPKDRFSAERLKGVDSTLKIQPAKLEDSAVYLCASSLRDRGHDEQFFGPGTRLTVL.

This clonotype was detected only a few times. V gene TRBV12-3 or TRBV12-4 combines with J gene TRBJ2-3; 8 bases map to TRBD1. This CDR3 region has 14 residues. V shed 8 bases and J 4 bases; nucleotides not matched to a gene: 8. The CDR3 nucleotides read TGTGCCAGCGCCCGGAGACAGGGGTCAGATACGCAGTATTTT. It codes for CASARRQGSDTQYF.

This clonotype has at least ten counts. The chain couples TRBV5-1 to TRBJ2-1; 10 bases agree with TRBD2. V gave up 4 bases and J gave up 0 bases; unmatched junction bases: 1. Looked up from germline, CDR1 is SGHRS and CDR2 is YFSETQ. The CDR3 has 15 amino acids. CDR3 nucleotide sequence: TGCGCCAGCAGCGGACTAGCGGCCTCCTACAATGAGCAGTTCTTC. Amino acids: CASSGLAASYNEQFF. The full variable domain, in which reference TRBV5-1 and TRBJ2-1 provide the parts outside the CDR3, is KAGVTQTPRYLIKTRGQQVTLSCSPISGHRSVSWYQQTPGQGLQFLFEYFSETQRNKGNFPGRFSGRQFSNSRSEMNVSTLELGDSALYLCASSGLAASYNEQFFGPGTRLTVL.

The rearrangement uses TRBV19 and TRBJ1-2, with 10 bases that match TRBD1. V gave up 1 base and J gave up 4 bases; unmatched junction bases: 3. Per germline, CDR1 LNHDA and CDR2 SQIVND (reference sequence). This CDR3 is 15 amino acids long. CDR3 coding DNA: TGTGCCAGTAGTATAGGCCGGGACAGGGGCTATGGCTACACCTTC. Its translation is CASSIGRDRGYGYTF.

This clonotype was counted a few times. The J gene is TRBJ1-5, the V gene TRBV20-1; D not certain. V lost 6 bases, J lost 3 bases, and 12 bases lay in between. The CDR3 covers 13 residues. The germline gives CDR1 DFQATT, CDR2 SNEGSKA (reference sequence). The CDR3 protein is CSAAPQLNQPQHF. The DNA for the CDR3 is TGCAGTGCCGCCCCCCAGCTCAATCAGCCCCAGCATTTT.

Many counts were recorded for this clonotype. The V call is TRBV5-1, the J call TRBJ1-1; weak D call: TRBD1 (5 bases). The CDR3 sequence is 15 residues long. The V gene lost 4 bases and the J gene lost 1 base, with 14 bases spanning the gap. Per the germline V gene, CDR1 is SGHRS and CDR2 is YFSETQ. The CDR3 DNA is TGCGCCAGCAGCCCTGGGGGAGGATCGAACACTGAAGCTTTCTTT. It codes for CASSPGGGSNTEAFF.

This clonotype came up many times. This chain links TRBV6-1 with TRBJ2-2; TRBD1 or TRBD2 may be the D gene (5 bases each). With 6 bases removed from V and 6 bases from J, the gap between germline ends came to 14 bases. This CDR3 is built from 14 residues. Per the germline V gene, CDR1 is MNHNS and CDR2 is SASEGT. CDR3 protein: CASRGETTPGELFF. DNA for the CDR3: TGTGCCAGCAGGGGGGAGACTACCCCCGGGGAGCTGTTTTTT.

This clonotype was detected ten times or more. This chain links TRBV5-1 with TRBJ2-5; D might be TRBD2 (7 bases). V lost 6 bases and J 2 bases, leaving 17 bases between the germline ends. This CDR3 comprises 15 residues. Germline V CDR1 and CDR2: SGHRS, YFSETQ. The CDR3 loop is CASTLGAGVQETQYF. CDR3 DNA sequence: TGCGCCAGCACCCTGGGGGCGGGAGTACAAGAGACCCAGTACTTC.

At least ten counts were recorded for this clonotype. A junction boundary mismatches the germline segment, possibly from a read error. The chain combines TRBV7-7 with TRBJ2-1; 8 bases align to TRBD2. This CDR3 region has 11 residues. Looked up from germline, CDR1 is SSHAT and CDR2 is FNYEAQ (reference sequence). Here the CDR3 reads CASSAGTRLFF. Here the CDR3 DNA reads TGTGCTAGCAGCGCCGGGACTAGACTGTTCTTC.

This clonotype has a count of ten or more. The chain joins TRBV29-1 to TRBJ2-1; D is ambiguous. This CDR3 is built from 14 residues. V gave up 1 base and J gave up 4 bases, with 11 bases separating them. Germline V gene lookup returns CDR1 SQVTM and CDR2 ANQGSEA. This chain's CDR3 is CSVEVWRLYNEQFF. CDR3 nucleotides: TGCAGCGTTGAAGTTTGGCGGCTTTACAATGAGCAGTTCTTC.

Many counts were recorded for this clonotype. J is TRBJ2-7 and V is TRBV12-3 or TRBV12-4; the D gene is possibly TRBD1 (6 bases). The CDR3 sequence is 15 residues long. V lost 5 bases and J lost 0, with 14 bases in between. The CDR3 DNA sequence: TGTGCCAGCAGTGTCAGGGGTAGGGGCTCCTACGAGCAGTACTTC. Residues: CASSVRGRGSYEQYF.

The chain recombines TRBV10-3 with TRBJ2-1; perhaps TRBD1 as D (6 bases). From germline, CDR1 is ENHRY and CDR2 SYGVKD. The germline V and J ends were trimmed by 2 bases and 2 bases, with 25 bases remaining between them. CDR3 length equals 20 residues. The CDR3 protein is CAISERDQGTPPFTYNEQFF. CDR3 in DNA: TGTGCCATCAGTGAGAGGGATCAGGGGACACCCCCCTTCACCTACAATGAGCAGTTCTTC.